These 27 T cell receptor beta chains were all obtained from the same sample, sequenced in a study of CD8+CD57+ T cells in acquired aplastic anemia. Sequenced patients had shown CD8+CD57+ cell expansion by flow cytometry. Genomic DNA constituted the template upon which TCR beta VDJ and CDR3 profiling was performed. TCRdb called the reads again in MiXCR, with one record for every CDR3 protein. Among fewer than 200,000 distinct CDR3 sequences listed, over 70% were seen once. The sequencing sample was made of sorted CD4+, CD8+, or CD8+CD57+ T cells (not recorded which) from PBMCs. The receptors were sampled from a human donor with aplastic anemia.

This clonotype was counted only a few times. The chain carries TRBV10-3 and TRBJ2-5; TRBD2 matches 7 bases. With 0 bases clipped from V and 5 bases from J, the junction kept 6 bases outside the gene matches. The germline gives CDR1 ENHRY, CDR2 SYGVKD. This CDR3 contains 15 residues. DNA of the CDR3: TGTGCCATCAGTGAGTCACGGGAGGTGTACGAGACCCAGTACTTC. Translation: CAISESREVYETQYF.

In this sample, this clonotype turned up once. This rearrangement joins TRBV7-9 to TRBJ2-1, with D possibly matching TRBD2 (6 bases). Germline V lookup: CDR1 SEHNR, CDR2 FQNEAQ (reference sequence). This CDR3 region has 16 residues. V shed 1 base and J shed 5 bases, with 15 bases lying between them. The CDR3 spells CASSLVGTGKNNEQFF. CDR3 nucleotide sequence: TGTGCCAGCAGCTTAGTCGGGACTGGAAAAAACAATGAGCAGTTCTTC.

This chain uses TRBV9 with TRBJ1-1, with 8 bases that match TRBD1. Germline V gene data show CDR1 as SGDLS and CDR2 as YYNGEE. The CDR3 runs to 18 residues. The ends lost 0 bases at V and 3 bases at J; junction bases unmatched: 13. In nucleotides, the CDR3 is TGTGCCAGCAGCGTAGGATCCAGGGGGCGAAGTCGGGACACTGAAGCTTTCTTT. Protein: CASSVGSRGRSRDTEAFF.

This chain joins TRBV7-3 and TRBJ2-1, with D unclear. Per germline, CDR1 SGHTA and CDR2 FQGTGA. V lost 2 bases, J lost 9 bases, and 8 bases lay in between. This CDR3 region has 12 residues. CDR3 in DNA: TGTGCCAGCAGCTTAGACCTGGGTGAGCAGTTCTTC. Its protein product is CASSLDLGEQFF.

This clonotype was recorded only once. The gene calls are TRBV6-1 and TRBJ2-3, with D unclear. Germline CDR1 reads MNHNS; CDR2 reads SASEGT. V gave up 2 bases and J gave up 3 bases, with 15 bases separating them. This CDR3 region has 16 residues. The CDR3 region has the DNA TGTGCCAGCAGTGAAAGGGTGGCCGTCACTACAGATACGCAGTATTTT. As protein: CASSERVAVTTDTQYF.

V is TRBV15 and J is TRBJ2-7, with unresolved D. CDR1 is LNHNV and CDR2 is YYDKDF in the germline V gene (reference sequence). The CDR3 loop spans 13 amino acids. Trimming removed 1 base at V and 4 bases at J, with 8 bases between. CDR3 sequence: CATSRGAGYEQYF. The DNA of the CDR3 is TGTGCCACCAGCAGAGGTGCTGGTTACGAGCAGTACTTC.

This rearrangement joins TRBV5-1 to TRBJ1-6, with TRBD1 as a possible D gene (6 bases). Germline V lookup: CDR1 SGHRS, CDR2 YFSETQ. Trimming took off 7 bases at V and 7 bases at J, with 9 bases between the two ends. CDR3 length equals 12 residues. CDR3: CASGQGNSPLHF. In DNA form, the CDR3 reads TGCGCCAGCGGGCAGGGGAATTCACCCCTCCACTTT.

CDR3 bases: TGTGCCACCAGTCCCCCGGAGGGCGGGAGTGGGCAGTTCTTC. Encoded protein: CATSPPEGGSGQFF. The chain employs TRBV24-1 and TRBJ2-1; 7 bases line up with TRBD2. Germline V CDR1 and CDR2: KGHDR, SFDVKD. V trimming: 6 bases; J trimming: 12 bases; junction bases outside the gene matches: 13. The CDR3 has 14 amino acids.

The genes are TRBV5-1 and TRBJ2-7; possibly TRBD1 for D (5 bases). Germline V CDR1 and CDR2: SGHRS, YFSETQ. Trimming left V 4 bases short and J 3 bases short, with 14 bases between. There are 14 residues in the CDR3. The CDR3 DNA reads as TGCGCCAGCAGCCTGAACCCGCAGGGCTACGAGCAGTACTTC. Its translation is CASSLNPQGYEQYF.

The chain uses TRBV29-1 and TRBJ2-4, with D hard to call. Trimming took 6 bases from V and 5 from J, leaving 14 bases between them. Germline V gives CDR1 SQVTM, CDR2 ANQGSEA. The CDR3 has 13 residues. CDR3 residues: CSVSDRRQNIQYF. DNA of the CDR3: TGCAGCGTCTCGGACCGGCGACAAAACATTCAGTACTTC.

This chain joins TRBV9 and TRBJ1-2; D remains ambiguous. CDR3 size: 14 residues. V was clipped by 0 bases and J by 5 bases, with 11 bases between them. CDR1 is SGDLS and CDR2 is YYNGEE in the germline V gene. The CDR3 here is CASSVDVGQYGYTF. The CDR3 DNA sequence: TGTGCCAGCAGCGTAGACGTAGGCCAGTATGGCTACACCTTC.

The chain links TRBV7-9 to TRBJ2-3; D gene uncertain. Trimming shortened V by 4 bases and J by 0 bases, and 20 bases separated the two germline ends. The CDR3 length is 18 residues. Germline loops: CDR1 SEHNR, CDR2 FQNEAQ (reference sequence). As DNA, the CDR3 is TGTGCCAGCAGCTCAGGAAGAGGTGCAGCTCTCAGCACAGATACGCAGTATTTT. Its protein product is CASSSGRGAALSTDTQYF.

The rearrangement uses TRBV9 and TRBJ2-7; the match to TRBD1 covers 7 bases. The CDR3 runs 14 residues. J gave up 7 bases and V 1 base, and 8 bases lay outside the gene matches. Germline-derived CDR1 and CDR2 are SGDLS and YYNGEE. The CDR3 DNA follows: TGTGCCAGCAGCGTATTCGGGACAGTTGGTGAGCAGTACTTC. It translates to CASSVFGTVGEQYF.

The chain recombines TRBV6-4 with TRBJ2-5; D may be TRBD2 (5 bases). Trimming removed 6 bases at V and 3 bases at J, with 23 bases between. The CDR3 spans 17 residues. Germline V CDR1 and CDR2: MRHNA, SNTAGT. The CDR3 region is CASSLTTGNTGKETQYF. The CDR3, as DNA: TGTGCCAGCAGCTTAACGACGGGGAACACCGGGAAAGAGACCCAGTACTTC.

This clonotype was picked up many times. The V gene is TRBV5-1, the J gene TRBJ2-1, with TRBD2 identical over 12 bases. J gave up 6 bases and V 0 bases, and 1 base lay outside the gene matches. From germline, CDR1 is SGHRS and CDR2 YFSETQ. CDR3 length equals 15 residues. CDR3 sequence (DNA): TGCGCCAGCAGCTTGGAGACTAGCGGGGGCAATGAGCAGTTCTTC. It translates to CASSLETSGGNEQFF.

The chain joins TRBV19 to TRBJ1-5; the D gene is possibly TRBD1 (6 bases). Trimming removed 6 bases from V and 0 bases from J, with 12 bases in between. Germline V gives CDR1 LNHDA, CDR2 SQIVND (reference sequence). The CDR3 has 15 residues. As DNA, the CDR3 is TGTGCCAGTAGCCAACAGGGATATAGCAATCAGCCCCAGCATTTT. Translating gives CASSQQGYSNQPQHF.

This chain links TRBV29-1 with TRBJ2-3; TRBD1 agrees at 9 bases. This CDR3 is built from 18 residues. V dropped 3 bases and J dropped 1; count of bases not matched to a gene: 14. Germline V gene data show CDR1 as SQVTM and CDR2 as ANQGSEA. DNA for the CDR3: TGCAGCGTTGAGGTACAGGGGGCGAGTTGGATAGGCACAGATACGCAGTATTTT. This sequence encodes CSVEVQGASWIGTDTQYF.

CDR3 nucleotide sequence: TGTGCCACCCGTAGCGGGAGGAGGGGAAACACCGGGGAGCTGTTTTTT. This encodes CATRSGRRGNTGELFF. V usage is TRBV24-1 and J usage is TRBJ2-2; 10 bases fit TRBD2. The germline V gene encodes CDR1 KGHDR and CDR2 SFDVKD. The CDR3 is 16 amino acids. V lost 9 bases, J lost 2 bases, and 8 bases stayed unmatched.

J is TRBJ2-5 and V is TRBV25-1, with D tentatively TRBD2 (5 bases). This CDR3 spans 16 amino acids. The V end was cut by 1 base, the J end by 5 bases, with 17 bases between. Germline V lookup: CDR1 MGHDK, CDR2 SYGVNS. In DNA, the CDR3 is TGTGCCAGCAGTGAATGGCTAGTGGGAGAGAGGGAGACCCAGTACTTC. Protein: CASSEWLVGERETQYF.

Only a few counts were recorded for this clonotype. The rearrangement links TRBV12-3 or TRBV12-4 to TRBJ1-2, with 9 bases lining up with TRBD1. The CDR3 runs to 17 residues. V dropped 5 bases and J dropped 7; count of bases not matched to a gene: 17. CDR3 in amino acids: CASSTRDRTGARVGYTF. The DNA for the CDR3 is TGTGCCAGCAGTACCCGAGATCGGACAGGGGCGAGGGTTGGCTACACCTTC.

This sequence joins TRBV7-6 and TRBJ2-2, with D unclear. The CDR3 spans 16 residues. V was pared by 1 base and J by 4 bases, with 13 bases between. In germline, CDR1 is SGHVS, CDR2 FNYEAQ. The CDR3 region has the DNA TGTGCCAGCAGCTTAGAGGTCCCCCCGACCACCGGGGAGCTGTTTTTT. Protein product: CASSLEVPPTTGELFF.

The J gene is TRBJ2-7, the V gene TRBV5-1, with 8 bases identical to TRBD1. The germline V gene encodes CDR1 SGHRS and CDR2 YFSETQ. The CDR3 sequence is 15 residues long. J lost 3 bases, V lost 0 bases, and 5 bases had no gene match. In DNA, the CDR3 is TGCGCCAGCAGCTTGGCCACGACAGGGGACTACGAGCAGTACTTC. Residues: CASSLATTGDYEQYF.

V is TRBV2 and J is TRBJ1-4; 9 nucleotides line up with TRBD1. There are 14 residues in the CDR3. The germline CDR1 and CDR2 sequences are SNHLY and FYNNEI. Unmatched junction bases numbered 9, after V lost 3 bases and J lost 13 bases. CDR3 sequence reads: CASSDSRQGERLFF. CDR3 nucleotides: TGTGCCAGCAGTGATTCCCGACAGGGGGAGAGACTGTTTTTT.

The V gene is TRBV6-2 or TRBV6-3, the J gene TRBJ1-6, with D unresolved. This CDR3 is built from 14 residues. Germline lookup yields CDR1 MNHEY and CDR2 SVGEGT. V lost 4 bases to trimming and J lost 12 bases, with 16 bases between them. In DNA form, the CDR3 reads TGTGCCAGCAGTTCTGCGGCGGAGATTCAACCCCTCCACTTT. This sequence encodes CASSSAAEIQPLHF.

The V and J genes are TRBV7-2 and TRBJ1-4, with D perhaps TRBD1 (5 bases). The germline V gene has CDR1 SGHTA and CDR2 FQGNSA. The length of the CDR3 is 17 residues. Trimming stripped 2 bases from V and 10 bases from J, with 23 bases between. CDR3 amino acids: CASSLTRGSPLGVKLFF. CDR3 coding DNA: TGTGCCAGCAGCTTAACGCGGGGCTCCCCTTTAGGCGTAAAACTGTTTTTT.

This chain joins TRBV9 and TRBJ2-1; D not certain. There are 13 residues in the CDR3. Germline CDR1 SGDLS, CDR2 YYNGEE. V lost 0 bases and J 3 bases, leaving 4 bases between the germline ends. In DNA, the CDR3 is TGTGCCAGCAGCGTAGCCGGCTACAATGAGCAGTTCTTC. Encoded protein: CASSVAGYNEQFF.

Regarding this clonotype: A junction boundary mismatches the germline segment, possibly from a read error. The chain carries TRBV7-7 and TRBJ2-5; D gene unclear. Germline CDR1 SSHAT, CDR2 FNYEAQ (reference sequence). The CDR3 consists of 13 residues. The chain's CDR3 is CASSFSQRETQYF. DNA of the CDR3: TGTGCTAGCAGCTTTAGTCAGCGAGAGACCCAGTACTTC.